The present T cell receptor (beta chain) was sequenced within a study of OX40 agonist ivuxolimab in advanced cancers. Findings and caveats of the study: The CD4+ and CD8+ T cells in the blood had expanded clonally by week 6 at 0.1 to 3.0 mg/kg.

Only in-frame clones appear in the TCRdb table, and some are missing; sequencing was by immunoSEQ multiplex PCR. The table lists tens of thousands of clones, approximately 82% of them singletons, with approximately 2.4% in the top ten. Trimming removed 5 bases at V and 6 bases at J, with 10 bases between. The CDR3 is made up of 12 amino acids. From germline, CDR1 is SEHNR and CDR2 FQNEAQ (reference sequence). For this clone: Its antigen is as yet unknown.

The TCR was taken from an adult with an advanced solid tumor such as melanoma, head and neck, liver or kidney cancer. The starting material was CD4+ or CD8+ T cells sorted from blood, obtained in a trial of the OX40 agonist ivuxolimab. The chain has TRBV7-9 and TRBJ1-1; D ambiguous. The CDR3 here is CASSVTTAEAFF. The DNA for the CDR3 is TGTGCCAGCAGCGTAACAACGGCTGAAGCTTTCTTT.